The present TCR beta chain was sequenced within a study of blood T cell repertoires in COVID-19. Overall study context: Both acute and convalescent COVID-19 samples were obtained from the United States, Italy and Spain. From T cells, B-cell-depleted T cells, or PBMCs came the material, which was cDNA or gDNA.

The trim removed 6 bases at V and 4 bases at J, leaving 7 bases unmatched. The CDR3 has 14 residues. CDR1 and CDR2 from the germline V gene are SQVTM and ANQGSEA. Per the original data handling: It was from reference gene primer amplification that nucleated cell counts were estimated. Data came from immunoSEQ multiplex PCR; TCRdb stores just in-frame clones and leaves some out. V and J calls and clone size are given by that table; D and trimming were obtained from the DNA. The profile shows approximately 160,000 clones, 70% to 90% of them singletons. The sequence came from a woman in her seventies with acute or convalescent COVID-19. The sample was peripheral blood. V usage is TRBV29-1 and J usage is TRBJ1-3, with 9 nucleotides matching TRBD1. The CDR3 loop reads CSVAGTGKGNTIYF. In DNA, the CDR3 is TGCAGCGTCGCCGGGACAGGGAAAGGAAACACCATATATTTT. Full variable domain (missing parts from reference TRBV29-1 and TRBJ1-3): SAVISQKPSRDICQRGTSLTIQCQVDSQVTMMFWYRQQPGQSLTLIATANQGSEATYESGFVIDKFPISRPNLTFSTLTVSNMSPEDSSIYLCSVAGTGKGNTIYFGEGSWLTVV.